This T cell receptor beta chain appears in the sequencing data of a study of T cell changes during pregnancy in multiple sclerosis. This table comes from immunoSEQ multiplex PCR, and its TCRdb copy is limited to in-frame clones, with some not included. The profile covers 80,000 to 100,000 clones, with 92% appearing a single time and over 2% taken by the ten largest. Germline V gene lookup returns CDR1 GTSNPN and CDR2 SVGIG (reference sequence). The CDR3 consists of 15 residues. The V gene lost 8 bases and the J gene lost 0 bases, with 17 bases spanning the gap. This sequence originates from a female donor with multiple sclerosis, enrolled in a pregnancy study. This material consisted of peripheral blood, taken in the first trimester of pregnancy. The J gene is TRBJ2-1, the V gene TRBV30, with a weak D call TRBD2 (5 bases). The CDR3: CAGRGGLYSYNEQFF. The CDR3 DNA is TGTGCCGGAAGAGGCGGACTTTACTCCTACAATGAGCAGTTCTTC.